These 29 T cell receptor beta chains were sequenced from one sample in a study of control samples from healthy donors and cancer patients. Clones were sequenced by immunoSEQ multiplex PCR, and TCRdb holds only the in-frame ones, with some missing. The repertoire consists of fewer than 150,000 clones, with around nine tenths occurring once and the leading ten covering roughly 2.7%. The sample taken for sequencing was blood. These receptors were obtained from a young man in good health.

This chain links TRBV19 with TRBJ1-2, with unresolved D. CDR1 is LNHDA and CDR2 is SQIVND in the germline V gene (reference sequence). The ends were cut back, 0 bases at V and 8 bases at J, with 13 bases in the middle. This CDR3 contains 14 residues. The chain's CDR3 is CASSIDSNGRGYTF. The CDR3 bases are TGTGCCAGTAGTATAGATTCCAACGGGAGAGGCTACACCTTC.

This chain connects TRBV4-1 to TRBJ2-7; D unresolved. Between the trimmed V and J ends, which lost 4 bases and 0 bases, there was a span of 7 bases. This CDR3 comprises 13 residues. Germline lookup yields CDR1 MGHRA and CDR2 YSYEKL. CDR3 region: CASSPDLSYEQYV. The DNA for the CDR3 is TGCGCCAGCAGCCCTGACCTCTCCTACGAGCAGTACGTC.

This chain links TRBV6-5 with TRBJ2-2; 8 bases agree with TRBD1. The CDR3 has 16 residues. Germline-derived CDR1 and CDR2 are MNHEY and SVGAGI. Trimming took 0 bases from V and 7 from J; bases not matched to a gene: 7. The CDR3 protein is CASSYSQGAYVGELFF. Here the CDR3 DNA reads TGTGCCAGCAGTTACTCCCAGGGGGCGTACGTCGGGGAGCTGTTTTTT.

The CDR3 nucleotides are TGTGCCAGCAGCCAGTGGGGTACGAACACCGGGGAGCTGTTTTTT. Translating gives CASSQWGTNTGELFF. The chain recombines TRBV3-1 (or the pseudogene TRBV3-2) with TRBJ2-2; D unresolved. The CDR3 consists of 15 residues. Germline V gives CDR1 LGHDT, CDR2 YNNKEL (reference sequence). V was shortened by 3 bases and J by 0 bases, with 8 bases between the two germline ends.

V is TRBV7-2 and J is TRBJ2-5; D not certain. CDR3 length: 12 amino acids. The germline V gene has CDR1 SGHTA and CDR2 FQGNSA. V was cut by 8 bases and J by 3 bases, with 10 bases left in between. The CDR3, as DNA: TGTGCCAGCGGCCGAGCGAAAGAGACCCAGTACTTC. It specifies CASGRAKETQYF.

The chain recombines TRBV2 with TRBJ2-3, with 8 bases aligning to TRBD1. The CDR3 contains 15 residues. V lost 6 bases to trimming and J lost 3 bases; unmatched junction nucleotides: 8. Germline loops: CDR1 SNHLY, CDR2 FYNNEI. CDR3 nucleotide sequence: TGTGCCAGCAGAAAAGGACAGGGTCTGACAGATACGCAGTATTTT. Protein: CASRKGQGLTDTQYF. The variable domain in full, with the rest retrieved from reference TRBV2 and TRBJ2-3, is EPEVTQTPSHQVTQMGQEVILRCVPISNHLYFYWYRQILGQKVEFLVSFYNNEISEKSEIFDDQFSVERPDGSNFTLKIRSTKLEDSAMYFCASRKGQGLTDTQYFGPGTRLTVL.

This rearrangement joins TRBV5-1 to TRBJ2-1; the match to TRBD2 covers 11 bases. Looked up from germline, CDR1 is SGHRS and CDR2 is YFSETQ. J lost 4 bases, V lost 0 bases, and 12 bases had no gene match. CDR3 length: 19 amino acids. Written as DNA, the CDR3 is TGCGCCAGCAGCTTGGGCCTAGCGGGAGGACCCCGCCATTACAATGAGCAGTTCTTC. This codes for CASSLGLAGGPRHYNEQFF.

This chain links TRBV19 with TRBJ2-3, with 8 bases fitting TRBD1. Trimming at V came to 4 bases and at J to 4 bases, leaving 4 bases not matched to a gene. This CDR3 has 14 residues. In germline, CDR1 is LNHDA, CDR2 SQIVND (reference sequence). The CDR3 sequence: CASSTRQGSDTQYF. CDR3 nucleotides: TGTGCCAGTAGTACAAGACAGGGGTCAGATACGCAGTATTTT.

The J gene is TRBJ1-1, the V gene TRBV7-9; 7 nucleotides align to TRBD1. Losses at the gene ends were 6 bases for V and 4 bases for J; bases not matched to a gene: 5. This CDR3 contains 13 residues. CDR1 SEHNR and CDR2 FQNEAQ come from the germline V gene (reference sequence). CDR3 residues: CASSLTGSTEAFF. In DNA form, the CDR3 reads TGTGCCAGCAGTTTGACAGGGTCCACTGAAGCTTTCTTT.

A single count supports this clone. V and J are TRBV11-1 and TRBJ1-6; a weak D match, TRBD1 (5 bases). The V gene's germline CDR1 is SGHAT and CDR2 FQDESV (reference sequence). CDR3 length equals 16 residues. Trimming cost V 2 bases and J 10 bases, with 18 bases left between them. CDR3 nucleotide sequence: TGTGCCAGCAGCTTATCCGGATGGGGCGGTGAATCACCCCTCCACTTT. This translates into CASSLSGWGGESPLHF. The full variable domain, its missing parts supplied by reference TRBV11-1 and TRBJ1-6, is EAEVAQSPRYKITEKSQAVAFWCDPISGHATLYWYRQILGQGPELLVQFQDESVVDDSQLPKDRFSAERLKGVDSTLKIQPAELGDSAMYLCASSLSGWGGESPLHFGNGTRLTVT.

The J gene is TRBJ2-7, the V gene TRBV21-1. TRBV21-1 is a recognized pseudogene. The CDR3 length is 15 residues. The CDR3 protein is CASSKGAGGAYEQYF. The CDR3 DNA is TGTGCCAGCAGCAAAGGGGCAGGGGGGGCCTACGAGCAGTACTTC.

The CDR3 protein is CAIRGEEQPQHF. CDR3 DNA sequence: TGTGCCATCAGAGGGGAGGAGCAGCCCCAGCATTTT. This chain joins TRBV10-3 and TRBJ1-5, with a tentative D call TRBD1 (5 bases). The CDR3 sequence is 12 residues long. Germline V gives CDR1 ENHRY, CDR2 SYGVKD. V lost 6 bases to trimming and J lost 7 bases, with 10 bases between them.

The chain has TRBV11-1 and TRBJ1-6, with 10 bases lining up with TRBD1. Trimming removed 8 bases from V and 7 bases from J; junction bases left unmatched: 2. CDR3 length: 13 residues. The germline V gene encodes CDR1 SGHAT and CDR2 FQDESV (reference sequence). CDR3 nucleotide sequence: TGTGCCAGCGGGGACAGGGGCAATTCACCCCTCCACTTT. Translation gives CASGDRGNSPLHF.

For the CDR3, the DNA is TGTGCCAGCTCACCCTCTTACCATCAAGAGACCCAGTACTTC. This translates into CASSPSYHQETQYF. V is TRBV18 and J is TRBJ2-5; D not certain. CDR3 length: 14 amino acids. Germline values: CDR1 KGHSH, CDR2 LQKENI. Trimming shortened V by 3 bases and J by 2 bases, and 10 bases separated the two germline ends.

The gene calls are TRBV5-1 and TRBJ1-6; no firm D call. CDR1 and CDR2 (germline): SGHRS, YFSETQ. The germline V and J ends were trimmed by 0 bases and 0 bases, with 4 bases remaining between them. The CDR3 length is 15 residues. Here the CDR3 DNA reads TGCGCCAGCAGCTTGGACAACTCCTATAATTCACCCCTCCACTTT. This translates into CASSLDNSYNSPLHF.

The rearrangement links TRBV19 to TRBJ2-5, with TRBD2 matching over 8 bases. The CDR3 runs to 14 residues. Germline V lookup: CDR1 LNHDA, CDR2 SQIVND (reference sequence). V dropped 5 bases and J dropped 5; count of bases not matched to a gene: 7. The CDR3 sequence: CASSAGTRYETQYF. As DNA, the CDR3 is TGTGCCAGTAGTGCCGGGACTAGGTATGAGACCCAGTACTTC.

CDR3 DNA: TGTGCCAGCAGTTACTCGGGACAGGGAAGCGAAAAACTGTTTTTT. It yields the protein CASSYSGQGSEKLFF. The chain recombines TRBV6-5 with TRBJ1-4; TRBD1 aligns across 9 bases. This CDR3 has 15 residues. Germline trimming cut 0 bases from V and 8 bases from J; bases unmatched to any gene: 4. The germline V gene has CDR1 MNHEY and CDR2 SVGAGI.

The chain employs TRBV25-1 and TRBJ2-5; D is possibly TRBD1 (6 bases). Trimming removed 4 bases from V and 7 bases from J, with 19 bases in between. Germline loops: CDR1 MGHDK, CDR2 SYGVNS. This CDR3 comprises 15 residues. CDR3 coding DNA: TGTGCCAGCAGTGTGTCAGGGGCCCCCGAGGGGACCCAGTACTTC. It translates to CASSVSGAPEGTQYF.

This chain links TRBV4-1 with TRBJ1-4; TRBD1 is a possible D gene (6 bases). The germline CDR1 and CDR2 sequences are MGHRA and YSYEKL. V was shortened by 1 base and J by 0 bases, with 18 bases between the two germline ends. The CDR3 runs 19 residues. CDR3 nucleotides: TGCGCCAGCAGCCAAGCCTGGGGCAGGGGCTCAGCAACTAATGAAAAACTGTTTTTT. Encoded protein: CASSQAWGRGSATNEKLFF.

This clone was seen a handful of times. CDR3: CASSLGQVNSPLHF. The CDR3 region has the DNA TGTGCCAGCAGCTTAGGACAGGTTAATTCACCCCTCCACTTT. The chain joins TRBV3-1 (or the pseudogene TRBV3-2) to TRBJ1-6, with 7 bases lining up with TRBD1. V was clipped by 5 bases and J by 6 bases; unmatched bases: 4. The CDR3 sequence is 14 residues long. Germline V gene lookup returns CDR1 LGHDT and CDR2 YNNKEL (reference sequence).

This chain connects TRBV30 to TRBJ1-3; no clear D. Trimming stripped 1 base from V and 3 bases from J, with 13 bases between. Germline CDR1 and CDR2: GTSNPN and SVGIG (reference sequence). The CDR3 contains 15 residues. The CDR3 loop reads CAWSEGSAGGNTIYF. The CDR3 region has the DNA TGTGCCTGGAGTGAAGGGTCGGCTGGTGGAAACACCATATATTTT.

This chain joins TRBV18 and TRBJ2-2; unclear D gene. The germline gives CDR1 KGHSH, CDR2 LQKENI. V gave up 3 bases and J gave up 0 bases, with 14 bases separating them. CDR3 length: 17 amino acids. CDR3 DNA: TGTGCCAGCTCACCCCTTGGTAAGGGCACGAACACCGGGGAGCTGTTTTTT. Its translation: CASSPLGKGTNTGELFF.

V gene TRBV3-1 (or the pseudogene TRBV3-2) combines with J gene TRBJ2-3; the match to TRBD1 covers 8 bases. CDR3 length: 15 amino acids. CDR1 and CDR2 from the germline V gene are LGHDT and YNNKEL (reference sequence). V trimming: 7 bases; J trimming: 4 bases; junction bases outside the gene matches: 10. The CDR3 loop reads CASTLRTGISDTQYF. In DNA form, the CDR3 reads TGTGCCAGCACCCTACGGACAGGGATTTCAGATACGCAGTATTTT.

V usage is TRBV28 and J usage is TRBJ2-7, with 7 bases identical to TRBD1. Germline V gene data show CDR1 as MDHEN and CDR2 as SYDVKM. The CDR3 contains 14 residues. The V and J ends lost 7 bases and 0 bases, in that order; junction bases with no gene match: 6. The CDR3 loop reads CASIMTGSSYEQYF. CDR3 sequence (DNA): TGTGCCAGCATTATGACAGGGAGCTCCTACGAGCAGTACTTC. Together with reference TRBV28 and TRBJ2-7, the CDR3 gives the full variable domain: DVKVTQSSRYLVKRTGEKVFLECVQDMDHENMFWYRQDPGLGLRLIYFSYDVKMKEKGDIPEGYSVSREKKERFSLILESASTNQTSMYLCASIMTGSSYEQYFGPGTRLTVT.

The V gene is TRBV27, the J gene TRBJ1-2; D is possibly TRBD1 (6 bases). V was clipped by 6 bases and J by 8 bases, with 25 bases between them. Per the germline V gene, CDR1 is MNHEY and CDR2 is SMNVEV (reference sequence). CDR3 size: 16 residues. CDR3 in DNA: TGTGCCAGCAGACCCTTTATACAGGGCTCTCGTTGGGGCTACACCTTC. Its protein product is CASRPFIQGSRWGYTF.

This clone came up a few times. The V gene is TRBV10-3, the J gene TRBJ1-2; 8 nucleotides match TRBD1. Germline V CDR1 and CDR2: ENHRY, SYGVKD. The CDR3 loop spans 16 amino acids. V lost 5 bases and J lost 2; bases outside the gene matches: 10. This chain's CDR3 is CAISSGTGFANYGYTF. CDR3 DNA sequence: TGTGCCATCAGTTCCGGGACAGGTTTCGCGAACTATGGCTACACCTTC.

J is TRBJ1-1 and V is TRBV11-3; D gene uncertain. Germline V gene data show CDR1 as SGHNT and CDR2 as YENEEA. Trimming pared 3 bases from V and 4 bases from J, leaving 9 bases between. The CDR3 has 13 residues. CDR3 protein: CASSFSPATEAFF. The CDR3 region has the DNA TGTGCCAGCAGCTTCAGTCCCGCCACTGAAGCTTTCTTT.

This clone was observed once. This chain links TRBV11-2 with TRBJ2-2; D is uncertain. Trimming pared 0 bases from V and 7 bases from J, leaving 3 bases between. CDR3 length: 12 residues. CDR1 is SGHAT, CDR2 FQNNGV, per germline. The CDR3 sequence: CASSLDDGELFF. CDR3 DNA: TGTGCCAGCAGCTTAGATGACGGGGAGCTGTTTTTT.

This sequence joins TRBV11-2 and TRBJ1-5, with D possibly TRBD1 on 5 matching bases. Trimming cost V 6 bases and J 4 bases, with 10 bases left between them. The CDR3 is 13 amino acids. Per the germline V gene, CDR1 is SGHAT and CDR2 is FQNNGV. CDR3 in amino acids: CASSQGYNQPQHF. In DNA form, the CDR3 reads TGTGCCAGCAGTCAGGGTTATAATCAGCCCCAGCATTTT.